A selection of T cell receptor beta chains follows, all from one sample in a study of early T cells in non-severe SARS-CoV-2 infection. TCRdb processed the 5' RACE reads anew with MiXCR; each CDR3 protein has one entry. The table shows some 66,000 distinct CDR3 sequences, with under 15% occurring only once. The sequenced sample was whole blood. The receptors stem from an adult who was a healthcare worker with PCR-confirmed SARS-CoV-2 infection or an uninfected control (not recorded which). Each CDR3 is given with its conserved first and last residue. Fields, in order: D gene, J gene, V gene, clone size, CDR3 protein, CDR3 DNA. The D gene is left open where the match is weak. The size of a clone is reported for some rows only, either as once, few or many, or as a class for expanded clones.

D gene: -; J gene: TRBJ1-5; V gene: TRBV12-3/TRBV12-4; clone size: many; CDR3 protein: CASSRHTGSSQPQHF; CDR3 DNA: TGTGCCAGCAGCCGCCATACGGGCTCCTCTCAGCCCCAGCATTTT
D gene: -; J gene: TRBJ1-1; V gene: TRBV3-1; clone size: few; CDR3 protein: CASSRNTEAFF; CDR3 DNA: TGTGCCAGCAGCCGGAACACTGAAGCTTTCTTT
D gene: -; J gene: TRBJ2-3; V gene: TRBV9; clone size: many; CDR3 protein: CASSPRGGWSTDTQYF; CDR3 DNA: TGTGCCAGCAGCCCCCGGGGTGGGTGGAGCACAGATACGCAGTATTTT
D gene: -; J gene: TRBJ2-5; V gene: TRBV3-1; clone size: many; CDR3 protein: CASSPLPEHPYQETQYF; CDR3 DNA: TGTGCCAGCAGTCCCCTGCCCGAGCACCCGTACCAAGAGACCCAGTACTTC
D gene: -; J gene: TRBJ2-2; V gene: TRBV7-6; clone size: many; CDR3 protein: CASRPLAIGTGELFF; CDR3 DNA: TGTGCCAGCAGGCCTTTAGCGATCGGCACCGGGGAGCTGTTTTTT
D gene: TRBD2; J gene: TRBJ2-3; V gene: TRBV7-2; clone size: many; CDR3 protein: CASNTGLAGLSTDTQYF; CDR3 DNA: TGTGCCAGCAACACGGGACTAGCGGGGCTAAGCACAGATACGCAGTATTTT
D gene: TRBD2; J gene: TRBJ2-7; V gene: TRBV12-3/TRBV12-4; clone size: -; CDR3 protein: CASRPSGVDEQYF; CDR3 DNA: TGTGCCAGCAGACCTAGCGGGGTAGACGAGCAGTACTTC
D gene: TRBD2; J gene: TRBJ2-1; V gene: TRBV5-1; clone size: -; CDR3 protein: CASSLGLAGLYEQFF; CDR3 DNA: TGCGCCAGCAGCCTGGGACTAGCGGGGTTGTATGAGCAGTTCTTC
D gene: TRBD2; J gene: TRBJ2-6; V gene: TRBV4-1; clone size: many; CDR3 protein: CASSQDILAGGHSGANVLTF; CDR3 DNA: TGCGCCAGCAGCCAGGATATCCTAGCGGGGGGACACTCTGGGGCCAACGTCCTGACTTTC
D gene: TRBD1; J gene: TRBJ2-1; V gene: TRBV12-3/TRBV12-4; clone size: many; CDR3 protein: CASSSSGTGGNEQFF; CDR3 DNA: TGTGCCAGCAGTTCCTCCGGGACAGGGGGCAATGAGCAGTTCTTC